Shown below are 28 T cell receptor beta chains from a single sample sequenced in a study of cytomegalovirus exposure and HLA in healthy donors. 60 Vbeta and 13 Jbeta primers were used in PCR. Repertoires were generated with immunoSEQ multiplex PCR, while TCRdb's copy carries only in-frame clones and drops some. The sample carries around 210,000 clones, around 78% recorded once. Sequenced input: PBMCs. Source of these receptors: a boy aged 10-17 years in good health and CMV-seronegative.

The chain is built from TRBV7-9 and TRBJ2-7; 12 nucleotides align to TRBD2. The CDR3 runs 13 residues. From germline, CDR1 is SEHNR and CDR2 FQNEAQ (reference sequence). The V segment lost 5 bases and the J segment 5 bases; nucleotides outside the gene matches: 1. DNA for the CDR3: TGTGCCAGCAGCCGACTAGCGGGAGACGAGCAGTACTTC. Protein: CASSRLAGDEQYF.

This clone was picked up a small number of times. V usage is TRBV30 and J usage is TRBJ1-2, with D perhaps matching TRBD1 (5 bases). The length of the CDR3 is 18 residues. The germline CDR1 and CDR2 sequences are GTSNPN and SVGIG (reference sequence). Trimming left V 4 bases short and J 3 bases short, with 27 bases between. Written as DNA, the CDR3 is TGTGCCTGGACAATATTTCGGCGAAGGGGCGATGAGGACTATGGCTACACCTTC. Protein: CAWTIFRRRGDEDYGYTF.

This chain joins TRBV9 and TRBJ2-1, with 11 bases matching TRBD2. Losses at the gene ends were 4 bases for V and 7 bases for J; bases not matched to a gene: 7. The germline V gene encodes CDR1 SGDLS and CDR2 YYNGEE. The CDR3 covers 15 residues. CDR3: CASSSSSGGWNEQFF. CDR3 nucleotides: TGTGCCAGCAGCTCTTCTAGCGGGGGGTGGAATGAGCAGTTCTTC.

About this clone itself: This specimen includes other DNA sequences encoding the same CDR3. The CDR3 region is CASSTTANTEAFF. DNA for the CDR3: TGTGCCAGTAGTACGACAGCAAACACTGAAGCTTTCTTT. The chain has TRBV19 and TRBJ1-1; TRBD1 might be the D (5 bases). Germline V CDR1 and CDR2: LNHDA, SQIVND (reference sequence). CDR3 length equals 13 residues. Trimming removed 4 bases from V and 2 bases from J, with 8 bases in between.

The chain carries TRBV10-3 and TRBJ1-3; a possible D gene is TRBD1 (5 bases). The V end was cut by 7 bases, the J end by 0 bases, with 10 bases between. CDR1 and CDR2 from the germline V gene are ENHRY and SYGVKD. The CDR3 has 14 residues. CDR3 sequence: CAITTGISGNTIYF. The CDR3 DNA follows: TGTGCCATCACCACAGGTATCTCTGGAAACACCATATATTTT.

This sequence joins TRBV5-4 and TRBJ2-5; D not resolved. Germline assignment: CDR1 SGHNT and CDR2 YYREEE (reference sequence). CDR3 length: 14 amino acids. The V gene lost 4 bases and the J gene lost 1 base, with 11 bases spanning the gap. The CDR3 sequence: CASSGSLFQETQYF. The DNA for the CDR3 is TGTGCCAGCAGCGGCTCCTTGTTCCAAGAGACCCAGTACTTC.

The chain is built from TRBV2 and TRBJ1-2; no reliable D call. This CDR3 has 15 residues. Germline V lookup: CDR1 SNHLY, CDR2 FYNNEI. Trimming took 7 bases from V and 5 from J, leaving 20 bases between them. CDR3 sequence reads: CASTLEMKSTYGYTF. CDR3 bases: TGTGCCAGCACTCTTGAGATGAAGTCCACGTATGGCTACACCTTC.

This sequence joins TRBV7-8 and TRBJ2-1, with no clear D. Between the trimmed V and J ends, which lost 5 bases and 7 bases, there was a span of 15 bases. The V gene's germline CDR1 is SGHVS and CDR2 FQNEAQ. The CDR3 consists of 14 residues. The CDR3 DNA is TGTGCCAGCAGCCCCCCACCTTCCAGGAATGAGCAGTTCTTC. Translating gives CASSPPPSRNEQFF.

The genes are TRBV2 and TRBJ2-2; tentative D call: TRBD2 (6 bases). The CDR3 spans 13 residues. V was clipped by 6 bases and J by 4 bases, with 9 bases between them. Germline CDR1 SNHLY, CDR2 FYNNEI. This CDR3 is CASRAGGTGELFF. DNA of the CDR3: TGTGCCAGCAGAGCGGGTGGCACCGGGGAGCTGTTTTTT. Together with reference TRBV2 and TRBJ2-2, the CDR3 gives the full variable domain: EPEVTQTPSHQVTQMGQEVILRCVPISNHLYFYWYRQILGQKVEFLVSFYNNEISEKSEIFDDQFSVERPDGSNFTLKIRSTKLEDSAMYFCASRAGGTGELFFGEGSRLTVL.

This clone appeared a single time. The J gene is TRBJ2-3, the V gene TRBV28; D possibly corresponds to TRBD2 (6 bases). Per germline, CDR1 MDHEN and CDR2 SYDVKM. The CDR3 contains 13 residues. V was trimmed by 10 bases and J by 2 bases, leaving 13 bases between them. The CDR3 is CATLEGNTDTQYF. The CDR3 coding sequence is TGTGCCACCCTGGAGGGTAACACAGATACGCAGTATTTT.

The rearrangement joins TRBV29-1 to TRBJ2-6; 12 nucleotides align to TRBD1. V lost 4 bases to trimming and J lost 4 bases; unmatched junction nucleotides: 5. The CDR3 is made up of 16 amino acids. Germline V CDR1 and CDR2: SQVTM, ANQGSEA. The CDR3 nucleotides are TGCAGCGTTGCGGGACAGGGGGCATACGGGGCCAACGTCCTGACTTTC. Translation: CSVAGQGAYGANVLTF.

The chain joins TRBV11-3 to TRBJ1-1, with no clear D. The CDR3 loop spans 12 amino acids. Germline V gene sequence: CDR1 SGHNT, CDR2 YENEEA. The V gene lost 5 bases and the J gene lost 6 bases, with 10 bases spanning the gap. This CDR3 reads CASSTNSPEAFF. The CDR3 DNA reads as TGTGCCAGCAGCACGAACAGTCCTGAAGCTTTCTTT.

V is TRBV7-2 and J is TRBJ2-7; 8 positions match TRBD2. This CDR3 contains 14 residues. The V gene's germline CDR1 is SGHTA and CDR2 FQGNSA. Losses at the gene ends were 6 bases for V and 0 bases for J; bases not matched to a gene: 4. CDR3: CASSTGTSSYEQYF. The CDR3 bases are TGTGCCAGCAGTACCGGGACTAGCTCCTACGAGCAGTACTTC.

The rearrangement joins TRBV2 to TRBJ1-5; TRBD1 agrees at 12 bases. Germline V gene sequence: CDR1 SNHLY, CDR2 FYNNEI. CDR3 length equals 18 residues. The V gene end was trimmed by 4 bases and the J gene end by 1 base; junction bases not matched to a gene: 8. The chain's CDR3 is CASSAGTGGLGSNQPQHF. CDR3 sequence (DNA): TGTGCCAGCAGTGCCGGGACAGGGGGCTTGGGGAGCAATCAGCCCCAGCATTTT.

This rearrangement joins TRBV10-1 to TRBJ2-7; 13 nucleotides align to TRBD2. Unmatched junction bases numbered 10, after V lost 6 bases and J lost 2 bases. This CDR3 is built from 17 residues. The germline V gene has CDR1 WNHNN and CDR2 SYGVQD (reference sequence). The CDR3 reads CASRPGTSGRGTYEQYF. The DNA of the CDR3 is TGCGCCAGCAGACCCGGTACTAGCGGGAGGGGAACCTACGAGCAGTACTTC.

This chain joins TRBV29-1 and TRBJ1-1, with D unclear. Germline assignment: CDR1 SQVTM and CDR2 ANQGSEA. This CDR3 contains 13 residues. V was cut by 6 bases and J by 6 bases, with 17 bases left in between. The CDR3 nucleotides are TGCAGCGTCTGTCCAGTGCTCCCCCCTGAAGCTTTCTTT. Amino acids: CSVCPVLPPEAFF.

The rearrangement joins TRBV19 to TRBJ1-4; no clear D. The V end lost 3 bases, the J end lost 0 bases, and 5 bases lay between the germline ends. There are 14 residues in the CDR3. Germline V lookup: CDR1 LNHDA, CDR2 SQIVND (reference sequence). The CDR3 sequence: CASSIPATNEKLFF. CDR3 bases: TGTGCCAGTAGTATCCCAGCAACTAATGAAAAACTGTTTTTT.

In DNA, the CDR3 is TGTGCCAGCAGCAGACAGGGTTTTCATGGCTACACCTTC. This gives the protein CASSRQGFHGYTF. The V call is TRBV11-2, the J call TRBJ1-2; 7 bases match TRBD1. Germline trimming cut 5 bases from V and 6 bases from J; bases unmatched to any gene: 6. Germline V CDR1 and CDR2: SGHAT, FQNNGV. This CDR3 region has 13 residues.

The V gene is TRBV15, the J gene TRBJ2-5, with TRBD2 as a possible D gene (6 bases). V was trimmed by 3 bases and J by 5 bases, leaving 25 bases between them. There are 18 residues in the CDR3. The germline CDR1 and CDR2 sequences are LNHNV and YYDKDF (reference sequence). CDR3 residues: CATSRGGNQDSSGETQYF. The CDR3 nucleotides read TGTGCCACCAGCAGGGGAGGCAATCAAGACTCCTCCGGGGAGACCCAGTACTTC.

This rearrangement joins TRBV4-2 to TRBJ2-4; D is unclear. Between the trimmed V and J ends, which lost 3 bases and 0 bases, there was a span of 12 bases. The CDR3 extends over 16 amino acids. Per germline, CDR1 LGHNA and CDR2 YNFKEQ. The CDR3 DNA reads as TGTGCCAGCAGCCAGCGTAGTGGTCGAGCCAAAAACATTCAGTACTTC. Protein sequence: CASSQRSGRAKNIQYF.

J is TRBJ1-3 and V is TRBV10-3; 8 bases match TRBD1. CDR3 length: 16 residues. The trim removed 2 bases at V and 2 bases at J, leaving 5 bases unmatched. Germline V CDR1 and CDR2: ENHRY, SYGVKD. The CDR3 region is CAISEDSTGAGNTIYF. CDR3 DNA: TGTGCCATCAGTGAGGACTCGACAGGGGCTGGAAACACCATATATTTT.

This chain uses TRBV2 with TRBJ2-5; TRBD2 is a possible D gene (7 bases). The CDR3 totals 13 residues. The V end was cut by 6 bases, the J end by 5 bases, with 13 bases between. Germline loops: CDR1 SNHLY, CDR2 FYNNEI. CDR3 sequence reads: CASRAGAGETQYF. The CDR3 region has the DNA TGTGCCAGCAGGGCGGGGGCCGGGGAGACCCAGTACTTC.

The V call is TRBV5-1, the J call TRBJ1-1, with D possibly matching TRBD1 (5 bases). The CDR3 is made up of 13 amino acids. The germline V gene has CDR1 SGHRS and CDR2 YFSETQ. V lost 6 bases and J lost 3, with 12 bases in between. The CDR3 spells CASTLGGDTEAFF. In nucleotides, the CDR3 is TGCGCCAGCACCCTCGGAGGGGACACTGAAGCTTTCTTT.

This clone was recorded once. The gene calls are TRBV10-3 and TRBJ1-2; the D is unclear. Germline V lookup: CDR1 ENHRY, CDR2 SYGVKD. Deletions cut 0 bases from V and 4 bases from J, with 9 bases between. This CDR3 is built from 14 residues. The CDR3 spells CAISESGTSYGYTF. The CDR3 region has the DNA TGTGCCATCAGTGAGTCTGGCACCTCCTATGGCTACACCTTC.

This sequence joins TRBV6-5 and TRBJ1-1; the D is unclear. CDR3 length equals 12 residues. Deletions cut 6 bases from V and 4 bases from J, with 9 bases between. The germline gives CDR1 MNHEY, CDR2 SVGAGI. CDR3 amino acids: CASSRGSTEAFF. DNA of the CDR3: TGTGCCAGCAGCCGGGGTAGCACTGAAGCTTTCTTT.

The chain employs TRBV7-8 and TRBJ2-5; D is perhaps TRBD1 (6 bases). Germline CDR1 and CDR2: SGHVS and FQNEAQ. V was clipped by 4 bases and J by 5 bases, with 11 bases between them. The CDR3 spans 13 residues. The CDR3: CASSYTGYETQYF. CDR3 bases: TGTGCCAGCAGCTATACAGGGTACGAGACCCAGTACTTC. Looking up the rest from reference TRBV7-8 and TRBJ2-5 gives the full variable domain: GAGVSQSPRYKVAKRGQDVALRCDPISGHVSLFWYQQALGQGPEFLTYFQNEAQLDKSGLPSDRFFAERPEGSVSTLKIQRTQQEDSAVYLCASSYTGYETQYFGPGTRLLVL.

This rearrangement joins TRBV28 to TRBJ2-1; 7 nucleotides line up with TRBD2. CDR1 and CDR2 from the germline V gene are MDHEN and SYDVKM. CDR3 length: 14 residues. The J segment lost 3 bases and the V segment lost 7 bases, leaving 6 bases of the junction unmatched. The CDR3 DNA sequence: TGTGCCAGCAAGCAGGGAGGGAACTACAATGAGCAGTTCTTC. This gives the protein CASKQGGNYNEQFF.

DNA for the CDR3: TGTGCCTGGAGGAAACTAGCCAGCTTTAACAATGAGCAGTTCTTC. Amino acid sequence: CAWRKLASFNNEQFF. The chain combines TRBV30 with TRBJ2-1; tentative D call: TRBD2 (6 bases). Germline lookup yields CDR1 GTSNPN and CDR2 SVGIG (reference sequence). CDR3 length: 15 residues. The V and J ends lost 3 bases and 5 bases respectively, with 17 bases between them. Using reference TRBV30 and TRBJ2-1 for the parts outside the CDR3, the full variable domain is SQTIHQWPATLVQPVGSPLSLECTVEGTSNPNLYWYRQAAGRGLQLLFYSVGIGQISSEVPQNLSASRPQDRQFILSSKKLLLSDSGFYLCAWRKLASFNNEQFFGPGTRLTVL.